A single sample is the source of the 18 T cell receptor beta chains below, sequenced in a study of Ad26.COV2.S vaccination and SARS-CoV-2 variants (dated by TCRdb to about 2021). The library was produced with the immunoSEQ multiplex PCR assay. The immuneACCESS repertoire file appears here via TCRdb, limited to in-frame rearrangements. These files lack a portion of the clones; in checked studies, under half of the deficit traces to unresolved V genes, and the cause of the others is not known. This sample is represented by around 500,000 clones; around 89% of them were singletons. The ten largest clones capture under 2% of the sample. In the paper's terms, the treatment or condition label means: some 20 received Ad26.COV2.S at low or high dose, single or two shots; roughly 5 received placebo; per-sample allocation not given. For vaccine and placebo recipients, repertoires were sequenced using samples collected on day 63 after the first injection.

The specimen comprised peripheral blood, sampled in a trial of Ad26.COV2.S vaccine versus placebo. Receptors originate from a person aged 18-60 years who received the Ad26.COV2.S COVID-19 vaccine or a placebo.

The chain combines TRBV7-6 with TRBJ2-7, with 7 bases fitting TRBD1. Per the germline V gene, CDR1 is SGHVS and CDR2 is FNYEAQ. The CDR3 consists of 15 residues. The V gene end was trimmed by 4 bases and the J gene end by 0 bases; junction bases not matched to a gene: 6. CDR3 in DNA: TGTGCCAGCAGCTCGACAGGGTCGGCCTCCTACGAGCAGTACTTC. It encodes CASSSTGSASYEQYF.

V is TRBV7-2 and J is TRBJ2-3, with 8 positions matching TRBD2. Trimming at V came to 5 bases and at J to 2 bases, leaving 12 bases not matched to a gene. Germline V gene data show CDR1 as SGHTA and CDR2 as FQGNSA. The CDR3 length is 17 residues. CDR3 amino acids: CASSPQAGATVTDTQYF. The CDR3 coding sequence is TGTGCCAGCAGCCCGCAAGCGGGGGCCACCGTCACAGATACGCAGTATTTT.

The CDR3 DNA is TGTGCCAGCAGCGTAGATCCAGGTATTAATTCACCCCTCCACTTT. Protein product: CASSVDPGINSPLHF. This chain links TRBV9 with TRBJ1-6; D not certain. The germline gives CDR1 SGDLS, CDR2 YYNGEE. V lost 0 bases and J 6 bases, leaving 10 bases between the germline ends. CDR3 length: 15 amino acids.

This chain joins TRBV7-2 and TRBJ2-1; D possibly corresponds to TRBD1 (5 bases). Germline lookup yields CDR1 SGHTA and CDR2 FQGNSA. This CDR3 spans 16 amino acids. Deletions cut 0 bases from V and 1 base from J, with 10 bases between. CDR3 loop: CASSLAVGVSYNEQFF. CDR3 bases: TGTGCCAGCAGCTTAGCGGTAGGGGTTTCCTACAATGAGCAGTTCTTC.

The CDR3 loop is CASSGSNEQFF. The CDR3 coding sequence is TGTGCCAGCAGCGGAAGCAATGAGCAGTTCTTC. This chain links TRBV3-1 (or the pseudogene TRBV3-2) with TRBJ2-1; D unclear. The CDR3 runs to 11 residues. The V end was cut by 5 bases, the J end by 6 bases, with 5 bases between. CDR1 is LGHDT, CDR2 YNNKEL, per germline (reference sequence).

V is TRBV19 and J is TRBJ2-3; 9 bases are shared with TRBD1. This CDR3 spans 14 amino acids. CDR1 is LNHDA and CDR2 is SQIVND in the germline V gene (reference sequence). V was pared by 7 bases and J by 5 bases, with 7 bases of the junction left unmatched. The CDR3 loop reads CASKNTGGLDTQYF. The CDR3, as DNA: TGTGCCAGTAAAAACACAGGGGGCCTAGATACGCAGTATTTT.

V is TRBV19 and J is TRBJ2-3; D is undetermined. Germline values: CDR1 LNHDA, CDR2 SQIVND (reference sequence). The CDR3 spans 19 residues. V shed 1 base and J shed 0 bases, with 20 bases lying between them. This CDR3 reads CASSIASGKLFPSTDTQYF. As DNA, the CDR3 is TGTGCCAGTAGTATAGCGTCAGGAAAACTATTTCCTAGCACAGATACGCAGTATTTT.

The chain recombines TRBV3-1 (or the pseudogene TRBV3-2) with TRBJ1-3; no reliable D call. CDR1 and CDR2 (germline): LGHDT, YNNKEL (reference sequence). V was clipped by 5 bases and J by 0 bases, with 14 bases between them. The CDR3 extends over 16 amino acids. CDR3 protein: CASSIREPGSGNTIYF. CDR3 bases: TGTGCCAGCAGCATCCGGGAGCCGGGCTCTGGAAACACCATATATTTT.

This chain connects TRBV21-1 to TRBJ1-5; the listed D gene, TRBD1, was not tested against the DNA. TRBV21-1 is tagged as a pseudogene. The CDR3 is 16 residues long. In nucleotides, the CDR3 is TGTGCCAGCAGCACTTCCAGGGGGCTCTTGAATCAGCCCCAGCATTTT. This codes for CASSTSRGLLNQPQHF.

The CDR3 nucleotides are TGTGCCAGCAGCTTTGGTCCCGGCTCTGGAAACACCATATATTTT. It translates to CASSFGPGSGNTIYF. The gene calls are TRBV11-2 and TRBJ1-3; D gene uncertain. Trimming removed 3 bases at V and 0 bases at J, with 9 bases between. Germline V CDR1 and CDR2: SGHAT, FQNNGV. CDR3 length: 15 amino acids.

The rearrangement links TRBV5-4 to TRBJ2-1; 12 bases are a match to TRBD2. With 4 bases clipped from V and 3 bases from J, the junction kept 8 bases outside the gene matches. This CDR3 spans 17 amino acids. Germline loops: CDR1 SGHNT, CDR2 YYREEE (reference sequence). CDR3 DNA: TGTGCCAGCAGCCACATGGCTAGCGGGGGGGACTACAATGAGCAGTTCTTC. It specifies CASSHMASGGDYNEQFF. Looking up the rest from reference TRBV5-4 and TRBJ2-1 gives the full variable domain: ETGVTQSPTHLIKTRGQQVTLRCSSQSGHNTVSWYQQALGQGPQFIFQYYREEENGRGNFPPRFSGLQFPNYSSELNVNALELDDSALYLCASSHMASGGDYNEQFFGPGTRLTVL.

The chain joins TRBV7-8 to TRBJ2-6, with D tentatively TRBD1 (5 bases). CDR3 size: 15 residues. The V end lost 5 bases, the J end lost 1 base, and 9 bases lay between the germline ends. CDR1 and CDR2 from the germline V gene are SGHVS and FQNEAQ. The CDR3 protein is CASSPGQSGANVLTF. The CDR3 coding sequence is TGTGCCAGCAGCCCAGGGCAGTCTGGGGCCAACGTCCTGACTTTC.

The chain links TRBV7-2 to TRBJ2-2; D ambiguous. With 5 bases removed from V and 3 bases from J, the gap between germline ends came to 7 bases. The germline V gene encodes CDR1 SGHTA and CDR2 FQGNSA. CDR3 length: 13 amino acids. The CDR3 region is CASSRWDTGELFF. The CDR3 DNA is TGTGCCAGCAGCAGGTGGGACACCGGGGAGCTGTTTTTT.

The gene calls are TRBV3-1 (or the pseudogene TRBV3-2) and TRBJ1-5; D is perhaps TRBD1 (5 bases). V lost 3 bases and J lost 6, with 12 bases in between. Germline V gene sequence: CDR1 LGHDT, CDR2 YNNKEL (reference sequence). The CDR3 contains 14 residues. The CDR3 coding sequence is TGTGCCAGCAGCCAGCAAGGGGTTAGTCAGCCCCAGCATTTT. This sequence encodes CASSQQGVSQPQHF.

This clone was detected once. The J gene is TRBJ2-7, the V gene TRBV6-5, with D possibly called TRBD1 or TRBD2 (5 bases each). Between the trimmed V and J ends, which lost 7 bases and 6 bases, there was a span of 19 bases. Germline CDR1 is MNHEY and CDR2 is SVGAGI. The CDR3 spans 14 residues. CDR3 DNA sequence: TGTGCCAGCACCTCCGGGGCAGGGATTACCGAGCAGTACTTC. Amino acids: CASTSGAGITEQYF.

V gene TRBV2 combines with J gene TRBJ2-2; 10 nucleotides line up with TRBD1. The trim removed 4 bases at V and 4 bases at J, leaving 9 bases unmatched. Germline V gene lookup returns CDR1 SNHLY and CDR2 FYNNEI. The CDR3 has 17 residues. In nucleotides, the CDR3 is TGTGCCAGCAGTGTGACAGGGGGCAGGGTGGTCACCGGGGAGCTGTTTTTT. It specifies CASSVTGGRVVTGELFF.

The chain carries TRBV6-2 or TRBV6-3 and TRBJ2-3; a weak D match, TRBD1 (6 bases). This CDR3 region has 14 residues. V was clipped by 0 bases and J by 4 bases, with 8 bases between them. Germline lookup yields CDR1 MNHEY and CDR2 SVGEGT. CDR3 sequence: CASSYSTGSDTQYF. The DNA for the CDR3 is TGTGCCAGCAGTTACTCTACAGGGTCAGATACGCAGTATTTT.

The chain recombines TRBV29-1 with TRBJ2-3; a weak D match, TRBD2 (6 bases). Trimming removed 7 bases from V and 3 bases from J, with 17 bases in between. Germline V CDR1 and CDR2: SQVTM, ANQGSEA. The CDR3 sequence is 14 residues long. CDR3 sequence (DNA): TGCAGCGCAAGAACGGGACTCTCGACAGATACGCAGTATTTT. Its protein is CSARTGLSTDTQYF.